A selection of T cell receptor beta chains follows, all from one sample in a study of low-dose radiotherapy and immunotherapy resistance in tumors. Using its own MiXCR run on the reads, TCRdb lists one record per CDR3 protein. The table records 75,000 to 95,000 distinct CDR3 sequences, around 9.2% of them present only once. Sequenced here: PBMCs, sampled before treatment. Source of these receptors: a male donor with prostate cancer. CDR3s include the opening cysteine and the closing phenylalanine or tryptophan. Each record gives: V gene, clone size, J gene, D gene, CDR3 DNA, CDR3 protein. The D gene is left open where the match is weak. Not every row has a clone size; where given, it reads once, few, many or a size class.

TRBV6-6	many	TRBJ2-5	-	TGTGCCAGCAGTCCCGACGGAGTAGGGACCCAGTACTTC	CASSPDGVGTQYF
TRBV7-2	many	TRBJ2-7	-	TGTGCCAGCAGCTTAGGGTTTGATAGCGCCAACTCCTACGAGCAGTACTTC	CASSLGFDSANSYEQYF
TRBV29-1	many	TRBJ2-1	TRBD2	TGCAGCGTTGACGGCGGGAGCCGGGGGGAGCAGTTCTTC	CSVDGGSRGEQFF
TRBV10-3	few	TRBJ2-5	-	TGTGCCATCAGTGAGTCTGTGGAAGAGACCCAGTACTTC	CAISESVEETQYF
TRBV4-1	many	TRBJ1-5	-	TGCGCCAGCAGCCAAGTTAGCAATCAGCCCCAGCATTTT	CASSQVSNQPQHF
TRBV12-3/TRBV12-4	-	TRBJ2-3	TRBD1	TGTGCCAGCAGTTCGACAGGGACAGATACGCAGTATTTT	CASSSTGTDTQYF
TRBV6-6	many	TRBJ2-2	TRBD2	TGTGCCAGCAGTCCTCCGGGACTAGCGGCCACCGGGGAGCTGTTTTTT	CASSPPGLAATGELFF
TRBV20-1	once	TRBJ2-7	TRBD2	TGCAGTGGAGAGACTAGCGGACGATACGAGCAGTACTTC	CSGETSGRYEQYF
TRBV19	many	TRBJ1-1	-	TGTGCCAGTACGGGCCGCGGGGTGGACACTGAAGCTTTCTTT	CASTGRGVDTEAFF
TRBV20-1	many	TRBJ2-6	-	TGCAGTGCTAGAGATCAAGCGGGGGCCAACGTCCTGACTTTC	CSARDQAGANVLTF
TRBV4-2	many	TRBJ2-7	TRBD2	TGTGCCAGCAGCCAGGCCGGGACTAGCGGGAGTAGCGAGCAGTACTTC	CASSQAGTSGSSEQYF
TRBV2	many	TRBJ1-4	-	TGTGCCAGCAGTCCCGGGACGGCGGAGAATGAAAAACTGTTTTTT	CASSPGTAENEKLFF
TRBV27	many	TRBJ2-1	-	TGTGCCAGCAGTTCCAGGTATAATGAGCAGTTCTTC	CASSSRYNEQFF
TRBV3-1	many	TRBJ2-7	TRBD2	TGTGCCAGCAGCCCTACTAGCGGACGTTTCGAGCAGTACTTC	CASSPTSGRFEQYF
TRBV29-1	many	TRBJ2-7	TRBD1	TGCAGCGCCACCCCCGGGGACAGAGTCTACGAGCAGTACTTC	CSATPGDRVYEQYF
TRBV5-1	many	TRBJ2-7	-	TGCGCCAGCAGCTTGGCCTCGGACAGATACTACGAGCAGTACTTC	CASSLASDRYYEQYF
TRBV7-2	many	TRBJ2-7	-	TGTGCCAGCAGCCCCCGCCAGGGCGGCTACGAGCAGTACTTC	CASSPRQGGYEQYF
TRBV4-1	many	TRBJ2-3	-	TGCGCCAGCAGCCAAGAAACTAGGAGTCACGGCACAGATACGCAGTATTTT	CASSQETRSHGTDTQYF
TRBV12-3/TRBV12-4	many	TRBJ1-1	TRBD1	TGTGCCAGCAGTACTCAGGGGGTGAACACTGAAGCTTTCTTT	CASSTQGVNTEAFF
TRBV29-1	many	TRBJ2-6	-	TGCAGCGTCCAAAGCTCTGGGGCCAACGTCCTGACTTTC	CSVQSSGANVLTF
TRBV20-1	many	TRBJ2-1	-	TGCAGTGCTAGCTCCCCCGGGCCTAGGGAATTCAATGAGCAGTTCTTC	CSASSPGPREFNEQFF
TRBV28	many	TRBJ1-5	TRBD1	TGTGCCAGCAGTTTAGGACAGGGGAGGGAGCCCCAGCATTTT	CASSLGQGREPQHF
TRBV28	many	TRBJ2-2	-	TGTGCCAGCAGTTTAGTTGCCGGGGAGCTGTTTTTT	CASSLVAGELFF
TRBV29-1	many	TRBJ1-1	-	TGCAGCGTCCACAGGGTGAACACTGAAGCTTTCTTT	CSVHRVNTEAFF
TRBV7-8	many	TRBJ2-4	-	TGTGCCAGCAGCCAAAGGGCGGGGAACCTCGCACCCGGAAACATTCAGTACTTC	CASSQRAGNLAPGNIQYF
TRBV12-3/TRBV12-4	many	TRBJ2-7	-	TGTGCCAGCACCCTAAGGAGGGCGGGTACCTACGAGCAGTACTTC	CASTLRRAGTYEQYF
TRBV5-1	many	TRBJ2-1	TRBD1	TGCGCCAGCAGCGGAACCGGGACAGGGGAATGGGAAGAGCAGTTCTTC	CASSGTGTGEWEEQFF
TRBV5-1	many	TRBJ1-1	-	TGCGCCAGCAGCTTGGCTGGGGGAATGAACACTGAAGCTTTCTTT	CASSLAGGMNTEAFF
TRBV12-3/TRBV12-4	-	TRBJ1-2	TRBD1	TGTGCCAGCAGTACAGGACAGGACTATGGCTACACCTTC	CASSTGQDYGYTF
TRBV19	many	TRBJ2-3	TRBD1	TGTGCCAGTAGTATAAACAGGGGGGATACGCAGTATTTT	CASSINRGDTQYF
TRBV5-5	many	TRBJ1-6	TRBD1	TGTGCCAGCAGCAGCGGGACAGGGGTTTCACCCCTCCACTTT	CASSSGTGVSPLHF
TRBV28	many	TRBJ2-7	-	TGTGCCAGCAGCAAAGGAATGGGCTACGAGCAGTACTTC	CASSKGMGYEQYF
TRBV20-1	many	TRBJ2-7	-	TGCAGTGCTAGAGCAGGCGCGGGGGCTTACGAGCAGTACTTC	CSARAGAGAYEQYF
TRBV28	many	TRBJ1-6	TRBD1	TGTGCCAGCAGAGGGACAGTTTCAGTAGGGGATAATTCACCCCTCCACTTT	CASRGTVSVGDNSPLHF
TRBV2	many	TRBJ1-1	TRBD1	TGTGCCAGCACGGAGGGTCGGACCGGGACAGTTGAAGCTTTCTTT	CASTEGRTGTVEAFF
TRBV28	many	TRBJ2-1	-	TGTGCCAGCAGTCCGGGACATTTGGGCAATGAGCAGTTCTTC	CASSPGHLGNEQFF
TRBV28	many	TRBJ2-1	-	TGTGCCAGCAATATCGGACTGAGAAATGAGCAGTTCTTC	CASNIGLRNEQFF
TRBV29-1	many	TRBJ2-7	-	TGCAGCGTTGATACCGGGAGTCCGGACGAGCAGTACTTC	CSVDTGSPDEQYF
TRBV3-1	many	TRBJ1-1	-	TGTGCCAGCAGCCTTATGAACACTGAAGCTTTCTTT	CASSLMNTEAFF
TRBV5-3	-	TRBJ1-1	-	TGTGCCAGCAGCCCGATGGGGCAGAACACTGAAGCTTTCTTT	CASSPMGQNTEAFF
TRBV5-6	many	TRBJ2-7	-	TGTGCCAGCAGCTTGAGGGGCCAGGTAACCGAGCAGTACTTC	CASSLRGQVTEQYF
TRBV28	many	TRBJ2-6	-	TGTGCCAGCCGGGGAACTGGGGCCAACGTCCTGACTTTC	CASRGTGANVLTF